Listed here is a single TCR beta chain. The sample belongs to a study of blood T cell repertoires in COVID-19. In the original workflow: Amplification of reference gene primers was used by the study to estimate nucleated cell counts. Clones were sequenced by immunoSEQ multiplex PCR, and TCRdb holds only the in-frame ones, with some missing. From that table come the V and J calls and clone size; the DNA was used to work out D and trimming. The profile shows roughly 230,000 clones, about 85% of them singletons. Participants spanned ages about 18 to 100 years and resided in about 25 US areas. Clinical history as reported by participants underpinned cohort assignment. During the 2 weeks before they entered the study, exposed participants had met someone with a PCR-confirmed or clinician-diagnosed COVID-19 case. Germline CDR1 and CDR2: SGHRS and YFSETQ. J was trimmed by 5 bases and V by 4 bases; bases with no gene match: 5. CDR3 length: 15 residues.

What was sequenced was PBMCs or T cells enriched from blood (not recorded which). This clonotype originated in a woman between 45 and 65 years old who had been exposed to COVID-19. The chain recombines TRBV5-1 with TRBJ2-5; 13 positions match TRBD2. The CDR3 sequence is CASSPRTSGGETQYF. As DNA, the CDR3 is TGCGCCAGCAGCCCTCGGACTAGCGGGGGCGAGACCCAGTACTTC.